Following are 27 T cell receptor beta chains from one sample sequenced in a study of blood T cells in healthy people across ages. Alongside a J-beta primer mix, a sample-barcoded 5' primer served in a second PCR lasting roughly 6 to 11 cycles. TCRdb ran MiXCR on the 5' RACE reads and lists one entry per CDR3 protein. The data show about 640,000 distinct CDR3 sequences, approximately 59% seen once. Material: blood. Source of these receptors: a man aged 55 to 70 in good health.

In its sample, this clonotype was seen a few times. J is TRBJ2-6 and V is TRBV6-5; no reliable D call. Trimming stripped 0 bases from V and 3 bases from J, with 6 bases between. CDR1 is MNHEY and CDR2 is SVGAGI in the germline V gene. The CDR3 covers 15 residues. The CDR3 protein is CASSYSADGANVLTF. For the CDR3, the DNA is TGTGCCAGCAGTTACTCGGCAGATGGGGCCAACGTCCTGACTTTC.

The chain employs TRBV20-1 and TRBJ2-7; TRBD2 is a possible D gene (6 bases). The end of the DNA is better explained by TRBJ2-5, so the J call may be wrong. CDR1 is DFQATT, CDR2 SNEGSKA, per germline (reference sequence). The CDR3 runs 12 residues. The DNA for the CDR3 is TGCAGTGTCGACGCGAGCGGGGAGACCCAGTACTTC. Its translation is CSVDASGETQYF.

This clonotype was seen repeatedly, ten times or more. This chain connects TRBV7-2 to TRBJ2-5; 9 bases are a match to TRBD1. Germline values: CDR1 SGHTA, CDR2 FQGNSA. The CDR3 contains 14 residues. Trimming took 5 bases from V and 4 from J; bases not matched to a gene: 5. CDR3 sequence (DNA): TGTGCCAGCAGCATCGGACAGGGGAGAGAGACCCAGTACTTC. Amino acid sequence: CASSIGQGRETQYF. Combining the CDR3 with reference TRBV7-2 and TRBJ2-5 gives the whole variable domain GAGVSQSPSNKVTEKGKDVELRCDPISGHTALYWYRQSLGQGLEFLIYFQGNSAPDKSGLPSDRFSAERTGGSVSTLTIQRTQQEDSAVYLCASSIGQGRETQYFGPGTRLLVL.

There are a few counts of this clonotype. This chain links TRBV4-1 with TRBJ2-7; TRBD1 matches 10 bases. With 1 base clipped from V and 6 bases from J, the junction kept 3 bases outside the gene matches. The V gene's germline CDR1 is MGHRA and CDR2 YSYEKL. This CDR3 spans 14 amino acids. The CDR3 nucleotides read TGCGCCAGCAGCCAAGGGACAGGGGGATTCGAGCAGTACTTC. This codes for CASSQGTGGFEQYF.

A single count supports this clonotype. A junction boundary mismatches the germline segment, possibly from a read error. This chain connects TRBV9 to TRBJ2-5; D uncertain. The CDR3 is made up of 15 amino acids. Germline CDR1 SGDLS, CDR2 YYNGEE. The CDR3 nucleotides read TGTGCCAGCATCGTAGCCCCAGTGAGGCAAGAGACCCAGTACTTC. Protein: CASIVAPVRQETQYF.

This clonotype was detected a few times. The chain links TRBV7-9 to TRBJ1-2; D perhaps matches TRBD1 (5 bases). V shed 5 bases and J shed 2 bases, with 6 bases lying between them. Germline V CDR1 and CDR2: SEHNR, FQNEAQ (reference sequence). The length of the CDR3 is 12 residues. The CDR3 loop reads CASSRTNYGYTF. DNA of the CDR3: TGTGCCAGCAGCAGGACAAACTATGGCTACACCTTC.

The CDR3 DNA is TGTGCCAGCAGTCACGAACCAGCCAGGACGCAAGAGACCCAGTACTTC. This translates into CASSHEPARTQETQYF. This chain joins TRBV5-6 and TRBJ2-5; D gene uncertain. The CDR3 is made up of 16 amino acids. The ends were cut back, 5 bases at V and 2 bases at J, with 19 bases in the middle. Per the germline V gene, CDR1 is SGHDT and CDR2 is YYEEEE.

V usage is TRBV18 and J usage is TRBJ2-5, with D perhaps TRBD1 (5 bases). CDR3 length: 15 residues. Germline V gene data show CDR1 as KGHSH and CDR2 as LQKENI. Trimming took 0 bases from V and 2 from J, leaving 10 bases between them. CDR3 loop: CASSPPLTGQETQYF. CDR3 nucleotide sequence: TGTGCCAGCTCACCACCGCTTACAGGACAAGAGACCCAGTACTTC.

This clonotype was observed a few times. This sequence joins TRBV5-1 and TRBJ2-7, with a tentative D call TRBD2 (5 bases). Germline-derived CDR1 and CDR2 are SGHRS and YFSETQ. The V gene lost 9 bases and the J gene lost 3 bases, with 19 bases spanning the gap. This CDR3 has 14 residues. The CDR3 here is CATKWTPAGYEQYF. The CDR3 region has the DNA TGCGCCACCAAATGGACCCCGGCGGGCTACGAGCAGTACTTC.

The chain carries TRBV13 and TRBJ2-1, with 8 bases aligning to TRBD1. This CDR3 has 17 amino acids. Trimming cost V 5 bases and J 7 bases; bases outside gene matches: 16. Looked up from germline, CDR1 is PRHDT and CDR2 is FYEKMQ (reference sequence). The CDR3 reads CASSPSPRTGKYNEQFF. CDR3 sequence (DNA): TGTGCCAGCAGCCCGTCCCCCAGGACAGGGAAGTATAATGAGCAGTTCTTC.

The chain uses TRBV28 and TRBJ2-6; 8 bases align to TRBD1. The V segment lost 6 bases and the J segment 1 base; nucleotides outside the gene matches: 11. This CDR3 contains 18 residues. Per germline, CDR1 MDHEN and CDR2 SYDVKM. The CDR3 protein is CASSSPSGGASGANVLTF. The DNA of the CDR3 is TGTGCCAGCAGCTCCCCCTCAGGGGGCGCGTCTGGGGCCAACGTCCTGACTTTC.

The chain links TRBV28 to TRBJ1-1; D might be TRBD1 (5 bases). Germline CDR1 is MDHEN and CDR2 is SYDVKM. The CDR3 length is 13 residues. V gave up 6 bases and J gave up 0 bases, with 8 bases separating them. The CDR3 nucleotides read TGTGCCAGCAGGACAGCACTGAACACTGAAGCTTTCTTT. It yields the protein CASRTALNTEAFF.

This rearrangement joins TRBV11-2 to TRBJ2-5, with D uncertain. This CDR3 is built from 14 residues. Germline-derived CDR1 and CDR2 are SGHAT and FQNNGV. The V end lost 7 bases, the J end lost 0 bases, and 12 bases lay between the germline ends. CDR3 nucleotides: TGTGCCAGCACCCCGATGGCCTACCAAGAGACCCAGTACTTC. It encodes CASTPMAYQETQYF.

This sequence joins TRBV24-1 and TRBJ2-1; D not resolved. The CDR3 extends over 13 amino acids. Trimming took off 5 bases at V and 3 bases at J, with 7 bases between the two ends. CDR1 is KGHDR and CDR2 is SFDVKD in the germline V gene. CDR3 protein: CATSGPNYNEQFF. Here the CDR3 DNA reads TGTGCCACCAGTGGACCCAACTACAATGAGCAGTTCTTC.

This clonotype came up once. The chain has TRBV6-1 and TRBJ2-7; D not resolved. Germline-derived CDR1 and CDR2 are MNHNS and SASEGT. The CDR3 contains 14 residues. The V end was cut by 3 bases, the J end by 2 bases, with 11 bases between. Written as DNA, the CDR3 is TGTGCCAGCAGTGAGTTGACCGGACCCTACGAGCAGTACTTC. Translation gives CASSELTGPYEQYF.

This clonotype showed up just a few times. Written as DNA, the CDR3 is TGCAGCGTTGGGGGACAGGCCAGCTCCTACAATGAGCAGTTCTTC. Amino acid sequence: CSVGGQASSYNEQFF. This chain uses TRBV29-1 with TRBJ2-1; the match to TRBD1 covers 8 bases. J lost 0 bases, V lost 4 bases, and 5 bases had no gene match. The CDR3 loop spans 15 amino acids. Germline CDR1 and CDR2: SQVTM and ANQGSEA.

The CDR3 region has the DNA TGCGCCAGCAGCCCCCAGGGGTCGGCTAGCGGGGGCCCCCAGTTCTACAATGAGCAGTACTTC. Translating it yields CASSPQGSASGGPQFYNEQYF. V gene TRBV4-1 combines with J gene TRBJ2-1; 10 bases match TRBD2. Judging by the DNA end, TRBJ2-7 fits better; the J call may be wrong. Germline CDR1 is MGHRA and CDR2 is YSYEKL. This CDR3 is built from 21 residues.

This clonotype was detected only a few times. The V call is TRBV20-1, the J call TRBJ2-7; possible D gene TRBD1, 6 bases. The V and J ends lost 3 bases and 9 bases respectively, with 12 bases between them. Germline V gives CDR1 DFQATT, CDR2 SNEGSKA (reference sequence). This CDR3 contains 11 residues. The CDR3 is CSARDRTRQYF. CDR3 DNA: TGCAGTGCTAGGGACAGAACCCGGCAGTACTTC.

The CDR3 nucleotides are TGTGCCAGCAGTCCCCGCTACACCCAGGAGCAGTACTTC. Translating gives CASSPRYTQEQYF. The rearrangement links TRBV25-1 to TRBJ2-7; unclear D gene. In germline, CDR1 is MGHDK, CDR2 SYGVNS. The CDR3 contains 13 residues. Trimming took 5 bases from V and 7 from J, leaving 15 bases between them.

CDR3 in amino acids: CASSPRQDPSTDTQYF. The CDR3 DNA sequence: TGTGCCAGCAGCCCCCGACAAGACCCTAGCACAGATACGCAGTATTTT. This rearrangement joins TRBV11-2 to TRBJ2-3; no reliable D call. The V and J ends lost 5 bases and 0 bases respectively, with 15 bases between them. The CDR3 is 16 residues long. CDR1 SGHAT and CDR2 FQNNGV come from the germline V gene.

This chain links TRBV14 with TRBJ2-3; D is uncertain. V was pared by 5 bases and J by 2 bases, with 8 bases between. CDR1 and CDR2 from the germline V gene are SGHDN and FVKESK. The CDR3 extends over 13 amino acids. The CDR3 bases are TGTGCCAGCAGCGGCTCATTCACAGATACGCAGTATTTT. Protein product: CASSGSFTDTQYF.

J is TRBJ2-5 and V is TRBV20-1, with TRBD1 as a possible D gene (6 bases). The CDR3 runs to 12 residues. Germline CDR1 DFQATT, CDR2 SNEGSKA (reference sequence). V was cut by 4 bases and J by 4 bases, with 10 bases left in between. The CDR3 DNA is TGCAGTGCTAAGACAGGTCCAGAGACCCAGTACTTC. The encoded protein is CSAKTGPETQYF.

The chain is built from TRBV4-1 and TRBJ2-7, with TRBD2 matching 9 bases. Losses at the gene ends were 1 base for V and 1 base for J; bases not matched to a gene: 2. The germline gives CDR1 MGHRA, CDR2 YSYEKL. The length of the CDR3 is 15 residues. The CDR3 reads CASSQGLAVSYEQYF. CDR3 in DNA: TGCGCCAGCAGCCAAGGACTAGCGGTATCCTACGAGCAGTACTTC.

The CDR3 nucleotides read TGCAGCGTTACCCAGGGGGCGGCTGGGGCCAACGTCCTGACTTTC. Its translation is CSVTQGAAGANVLTF. V gene TRBV29-1 combines with J gene TRBJ2-6; 8 bases fit TRBD1. The CDR3 covers 15 residues. Germline assignment: CDR1 SQVTM and CDR2 ANQGSEA. The V gene end was trimmed by 5 bases and the J gene end by 2 bases; junction bases not matched to a gene: 5.

This clonotype appeared many times. The J gene is TRBJ1-1, the V gene TRBV7-6; D gene unclear. This CDR3 region has 13 residues. The germline V gene encodes CDR1 SGHVS and CDR2 FNYEAQ. Trimming left V 4 bases short and J 6 bases short, with 12 bases between. CDR3: CASSSSRQAEAFF. The CDR3 DNA sequence: TGTGCCAGCAGCTCTAGCCGGCAAGCTGAAGCTTTCTTT.

Concerning this clonotype: The junction and the germline gene differ at one end; a read error may be behind it. The chain joins TRBV7-2 to TRBJ2-6; D is possibly TRBD1 (5 bases). This CDR3 has 16 residues. Germline V gene sequence: CDR1 SGHTA, CDR2 FQGNSA. In DNA form, the CDR3 reads TGTGCCAGCAGCTCGCAGGGTGCCTCTGGGGCCAACATCCTGACTTTC. Its translation is CASSSQGASGANILTF.

This clonotype was counted between two and nine times. The chain carries TRBV5-1 and TRBJ2-1; D is perhaps TRBD1 (5 bases). The CDR3 consists of 13 residues. The V end lost 4 bases, the J end lost 7 bases, and 12 bases lay between the germline ends. CDR1 and CDR2 from the germline V gene are SGHRS and YFSETQ. Here the CDR3 DNA reads TGCGCCAGCAGCAAAGGGGTGGGTAATGAGCAGTTCTTC. This sequence encodes CASSKGVGNEQFF.